The T cell receptor beta chain under discussion was sequenced for a study of OX40 agonist ivuxolimab in advanced cancers. The assay was immunoSEQ multiplex PCR, and TCRdb's table has in-frame clones only and misses some. The sample contains tens of thousands of clones, approximately 86% of which appear only once. V dropped 3 bases and J dropped 1; count of bases not matched to a gene: 4. The CDR3 covers 15 residues. Germline CDR1 is SGHKS and CDR2 is YYEKEE (reference sequence). The chain recombines TRBV5-5 with TRBJ1-5; the match to TRBD1 covers 7 bases. The input for sequencing was CD4+ or CD8+ T cells sorted from blood, taken in a trial of the OX40 agonist ivuxolimab. The source is an adult with an advanced solid tumor such as melanoma, head and neck, liver or kidney cancer. The CDR3 coding sequence is TGTGCCAGCAGCTGGACAGGAGGCAGCAATCAGCCCCAGCATTTT. Translated: CASSWTGGSNQPQHF.